This T cell receptor (beta chain) was documented in a study of T cell repertoires in cytomegalovirus infection. As for the study in general: Signatures in public TCR beta sequences pointed to both CMV infection and matching HLA type. Findings and limits, study-wide: Adding up the frequency of public TCR beta families identified people who carried CMV plus the relevant HLA. HLA-C-restricted CMV-specific TCR beta clonotypes were dominant in the ex vivo response.

Each CDR3 protein gets one entry after TCRdb re-called the reads with MiXCR. The table records some 440,000 distinct CDR3 sequences, roughly 30% of them present only once. As for this clonotype: Antigen specificity is unknown. The final CDR3 position lacks the conserved phenylalanine or tryptophan, pointing to a likely read error.

Per the germline V gene, CDR1 is MGHRA and CDR2 is YSYEKL. This CDR3 spans 13 amino acids. Material: PBMCs. V usage is TRBV4-1 and J usage is TRBJ2-3; D is uncertain. The TCR was taken from a human donor in good health (CMV status not recorded). Some clones in this sample may be carry-over from other donors' samples. The CDR3: CASSSARTDTQYC. The CDR3 coding sequence is TGTGCCAGCAGTTCCGCGCGCACAGATACGCAGTATTGT.